Presented here are 17 T cell receptor beta chains from one specimen sequenced in a study of technical replicates of blood from a few donors. Clones were sequenced by immunoSEQ multiplex PCR, and TCRdb holds only the in-frame ones, with some missing. The profile covers some 87,000 clones, with just over 95% appearing a single time and about 0.3% taken by the ten largest. The sequenced sample was T cells isolated from PBMCs. The receptors come from a human donor in good health.

The chain is built from TRBV7-6 and TRBJ1-3; D may be TRBD1 (5 bases). The V and J ends lost 4 bases and 2 bases respectively, with 15 bases between them. Per the germline V gene, CDR1 is SGHVS and CDR2 is FNYEAQ. The CDR3 extends over 16 amino acids. The CDR3 sequence: CASSWTPQTAGNTIYF. In DNA form, the CDR3 reads TGTGCCAGCAGCTGGACACCTCAAACCGCTGGAAACACCATATATTTT.

DNA for the CDR3: TGCGCCAGCAGCCAAGAAGCGGGAGGGCGGGAGACCCAGTACTTC. Translating gives CASSQEAGGRETQYF. This chain uses TRBV4-3 with TRBJ2-5, with 10 bases matching TRBD2. Looked up from germline, CDR1 is LGHNA and CDR2 is YSLEER. The length of the CDR3 is 15 residues. V lost 0 bases and J lost 5; bases outside the gene matches: 3.

The V call is TRBV5-4, the J call TRBJ2-1; TRBD2 matches at 11 bases. In germline, CDR1 is SGHNT, CDR2 YYREEE (reference sequence). The V and J ends lost 4 bases and 0 bases, in that order; junction bases with no gene match: 9. CDR3 length: 18 amino acids. CDR3 bases: TGTGCCAGCAGCCCCCGGCTAGCGGGAGGTCACTCCTACAATGAGCAGTTCTTC. Translated: CASSPRLAGGHSYNEQFF.

This chain joins TRBV29-1 and TRBJ1-3; 11 bases agree with TRBD1. This CDR3 contains 17 residues. CDR1 is SQVTM and CDR2 is ANQGSEA in the germline V gene. V trimming: 4 bases; J trimming: 0 bases; junction bases outside the gene matches: 8. Written as DNA, the CDR3 is TGCAGCGTTGCTGGGACAGGGGGTCTTATCTCTGGAAACACCATATATTTT. Translation: CSVAGTGGLISGNTIYF.

This clone was observed once. V and J are TRBV6-5 and TRBJ2-7, with 7 bases aligning to TRBD2. J gave up 1 base and V 4 bases, and 10 bases lay outside the gene matches. The CDR3 covers 16 residues. The germline gives CDR1 MNHEY, CDR2 SVGAGI. Here the CDR3 reads CASSFSGTKFSYEQYF. The CDR3 DNA reads TGTGCCAGCAGTTTTTCCGGGACTAAGTTTTCCTACGAGCAGTACTTC.

The V and J genes are TRBV29-1 and TRBJ2-2; no firm D call. CDR1 and CDR2 from the germline V gene are SQVTM and ANQGSEA. V was trimmed by 3 bases and J by 9 bases, leaving 11 bases between them. The CDR3 totals 12 residues. The CDR3 DNA sequence: TGCAGCGTTGACATAGGTGGGCGGGAGCTGTTTTTT. It yields the protein CSVDIGGRELFF.

The rearrangement uses TRBV6-1 and TRBJ2-7; maybe TRBD1 (6 bases). Germline V lookup: CDR1 MNHNS, CDR2 SASEGT. V shed 5 bases and J shed 4 bases, with 18 bases lying between them. The CDR3 contains 15 residues. CDR3 sequence: CASSRKGQRVYEQYF. For the CDR3, the DNA is TGTGCCAGCAGTAGGAAAGGACAGAGAGTTTACGAGCAGTACTTC.

This chain joins TRBV18 and TRBJ2-3; D may be TRBD2 (7 bases). The length of the CDR3 is 16 residues. CDR1 KGHSH and CDR2 LQKENI come from the germline V gene. Trimming removed 6 bases from V and 2 bases from J, with 18 bases in between. CDR3 DNA: TGTGCCAGCTCTCCCCCCGAGGGGGGGAACACAGATACGCAGTATTTT. This sequence encodes CASSPPEGGNTDTQYF. Complete variable domain (other parts from reference TRBV18 and TRBJ2-3): NAGVMQNPRHLVRRRGQEARLRCSPMKGHSHVYWYRQLPEEGLKFMVYLQKENIIDESGMPKERFSAEFPKEGPSILRIQQVVRGDSAAYFCASSPPEGGNTDTQYFGPGTRLTVL.

V is TRBV9 and J is TRBJ2-1; TRBD2 agrees at 11 bases. Germline V gene sequence: CDR1 SGDLS, CDR2 YYNGEE. V was pared by 0 bases and J by 7 bases, with 3 bases of the junction left unmatched. The CDR3 is 15 residues long. Written as DNA, the CDR3 is TGTGCCAGCAGCGTAGGTAGCGGGAGGGGGAATGAGCAGTTCTTC. Amino acids: CASSVGSGRGNEQFF.

The J gene is TRBJ1-2, the V gene TRBV5-6; perhaps TRBD1 as D (5 bases). Germline V gives CDR1 SGHDT, CDR2 YYEEEE. This CDR3 is 14 amino acids long. Trimming removed 4 bases from V and 5 bases from J, with 15 bases in between. This CDR3 is CASSHQTAHYGYTF. CDR3 coding DNA: TGTGCCAGCAGCCACCAGACAGCTCATTATGGCTACACCTTC.

The chain uses TRBV27 and TRBJ2-7; 7 bases align to TRBD2. The CDR3 has 17 amino acids. Germline V gives CDR1 MNHEY, CDR2 SMNVEV (reference sequence). V shed 1 base, J shed 2 bases, and the junction held 11 bases outside the gene matches. The CDR3 sequence is CASSLYFFAGDPYEQYF. The CDR3, as DNA: TGTGCCAGCAGTTTATATTTCTTTGCGGGGGACCCCTACGAGCAGTACTTC.

This chain connects TRBV19 to TRBJ2-1, with TRBD2 identical over 7 bases. The CDR3 contains 17 residues. Germline V gene data show CDR1 as LNHDA and CDR2 as SQIVND (reference sequence). J lost 6 bases, V lost 3 bases, and 14 bases had no gene match. CDR3 bases: TGTGCCAGTAGTATTGCGGCCTTGGGGGGGTCCCGCAATGAGCAGTTCTTC. It codes for CASSIAALGGSRNEQFF. The entire variable domain, with the rest obtained from reference TRBV19 and TRBJ2-1, is as follows: DGGITQSPKYLFRKEGQNVTLSCEQNLNHDAMYWYRQDPGQGLRLIYYSQIVNDFQKGDIAEGYSVSREKKESFPLTVTSAQKNPTAFYLCASSIAALGGSRNEQFFGPGTRLTVL.

The chain links TRBV30 to TRBJ1-5; D ambiguous. The V gene lost 5 bases and the J gene lost 4 bases, with 12 bases spanning the gap. From germline, CDR1 is GTSNPN and CDR2 SVGIG (reference sequence). This CDR3 has 13 residues. The chain's CDR3 is CAWAGSNNQPQHF. CDR3 sequence (DNA): TGTGCCTGGGCCGGGTCTAATAATCAGCCCCAGCATTTT.

The chain uses TRBV15 and TRBJ1-5; 7 bases fit TRBD1. The V and J ends lost 5 bases and 0 bases, in that order; junction bases with no gene match: 4. This CDR3 has 15 amino acids. The V gene's germline CDR1 is LNHNV and CDR2 YYDKDF (reference sequence). The CDR3 loop is CATSGGTVSNQPQHF. The CDR3 region has the DNA TGTGCCACCAGCGGGGGGACAGTTAGCAATCAGCCCCAGCATTTT.

The chain employs TRBV5-5 and TRBJ2-3; possibly TRBD2 for D (5 bases). Germline CDR1 and CDR2: SGHKS and YYEKEE (reference sequence). The CDR3 has 13 amino acids. Between the trimmed V and J ends, which lost 2 bases and 1 base, there was a span of 5 bases. CDR3 in amino acids: CASSLAGTDTQYF. The CDR3 coding sequence is TGTGCCAGCAGCTTAGCGGGCACAGATACGCAGTATTTT.

The chain carries TRBV9 and TRBJ1-1; D is uncertain. Germline V gives CDR1 SGDLS, CDR2 YYNGEE. The CDR3 is made up of 13 amino acids. Trimming shortened V by 1 base and J by 0 bases, and 4 bases separated the two germline ends. The CDR3 reads CASSVQVNTEAFF. The CDR3 DNA reads TGTGCCAGCAGCGTACAGGTGAACACTGAAGCTTTCTTT.

As DNA, the CDR3 is TGTGCCAGCAGCGCAGGGGAGACCGGGGAGCTGTTTTTT. The encoded protein is CASSAGETGELFF. This chain connects TRBV13 to TRBJ2-2, with TRBD1 as a possible D gene (6 bases). Germline V CDR1 and CDR2: PRHDT, FYEKMQ (reference sequence). Trimming left V 5 bases short and J 5 bases short, with 9 bases between. This CDR3 region has 13 residues.